This record covers a single T cell receptor beta chain. Its matching antigen is unknown. This record comes from a study of cytomegalovirus exposure and HLA in healthy donors. As for the study in general: Genotyping showed around 81% of over 350 donors falling in the Caucasian-associated ancestry cluster.

The study ran its PCR with 60 Vbeta and 13 Jbeta primers. TCRdb's copy holds only in-frame clones and misses some; the assay was immunoSEQ multiplex PCR. The sample lists 150,000 to 200,000 clones, 75% to 80% occurring once. Findings and limits, study-wide: A link between a missense DCLRE1C variant and TCR beta V- and J-gene trimming emerged from a later analysis.

This CDR3 contains 14 residues. V was pared by 5 bases and J by 4 bases, with 14 bases between. Per germline, CDR1 SGHTA and CDR2 FQGNSA. Sequencing used PBMCs. The origin of this receptor is a woman aged 40 to 55 in good health and CMV-seropositive. The chain combines TRBV7-2 with TRBJ1-1, with D possibly matching TRBD1 (5 bases). CDR3 residues: CASSLNRRTTEAFF. The CDR3 bases are TGTGCCAGCAGCCTGAACAGGCGAACCACTGAAGCTTTCTTT. Filled out from reference TRBV7-2 and TRBJ1-1, the complete variable domain reads GAGVSQSPSNKVTEKGKDVELRCDPISGHTALYWYRQSLGQGLEFLIYFQGNSAPDKSGLPSDRFSAERTGGSVSTLTIQRTQQEDSAVYLCASSLNRRTTEAFFGQGTRLTVV.